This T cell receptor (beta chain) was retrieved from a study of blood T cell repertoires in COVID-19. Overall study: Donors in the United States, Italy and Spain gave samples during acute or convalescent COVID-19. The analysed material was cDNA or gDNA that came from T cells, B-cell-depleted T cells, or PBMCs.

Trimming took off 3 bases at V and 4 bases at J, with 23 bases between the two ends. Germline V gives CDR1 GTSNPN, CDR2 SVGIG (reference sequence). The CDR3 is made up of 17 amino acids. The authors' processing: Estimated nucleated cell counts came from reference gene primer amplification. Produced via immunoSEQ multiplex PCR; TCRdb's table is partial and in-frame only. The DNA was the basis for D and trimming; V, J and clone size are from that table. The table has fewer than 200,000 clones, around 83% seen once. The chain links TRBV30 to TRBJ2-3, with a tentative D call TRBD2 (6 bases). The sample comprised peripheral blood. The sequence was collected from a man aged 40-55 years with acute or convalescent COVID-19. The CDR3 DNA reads TGTGCCTGGAGCCCTCAGTACCGGGGCCCTAGCGCAGATACGCAGTATTTT. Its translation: CAWSPQYRGPSADTQYF.